These T cell receptor beta chains were read from a single sample in a study of T cell changes during pregnancy in multiple sclerosis. Data came from immunoSEQ multiplex PCR; TCRdb stores just in-frame clones and leaves some out. The profile shows over 35,000 clones, 89% of them singletons. The specimen comprised CD4+ T cells from peripheral blood mononuclear cells, sampled in the first trimester of pregnancy. These receptors were obtained from a female donor with multiple sclerosis, enrolled in a pregnancy study. Both conserved end residues are part of each CDR3. The D gene is left open where the match is weak. Some rows mark clone size as missing; the rest say once, few, many or name a class of expanded clone.

NA | TRBJ2-1 | TRBD2 | TRBV12-5 | CASGLVLTSGDYNEQFF | TGTGCTAGTGGTTTGGTATTGACTAGCGGGGACTACAATGAGCAGTTCTTC
NA | TRBJ1-3 | NA | TRBV29-1 | CSVGGQLGNTIYF | TGCAGCGTTGGTGGACAGCTCGGAAACACCATATATTTT
NA | TRBJ2-7 | TRBD2 | TRBV18 | CASSPFSGHTYEQYF | TGTGCCAGCTCACCATTTAGCGGGCACACCTACGAGCAGTACTTC
NA | TRBJ1-3 | NA | TRBV9 | CASSVGVSGNTIYF | TGTGCCAGCAGCGTCGGGGTCTCTGGAAACACCATATATTTT
NA | TRBJ2-2 | TRBD1 | TRBV7-2 | CASSRVGQGFLTNTGELFF | TGTGCCAGCAGCCGGGTGGGACAGGGATTTCTCACGAACACCGGGGAGCTGTTTTTT
NA | TRBJ2-2 | NA | TRBV11-2 | CASSLEPTLAMGTGELFF | TGTGCCAGCAGCTTAGAACCGACTCTTGCAATGGGCACCGGGGAGCTGTTTTTT
NA | TRBJ1-2 | NA | TRBV10-2 | CASSEAGINGYTF | TGCGCCAGCAGTGAGGCAGGGATAAATGGCTACACCTTC
NA | TRBJ2-3 | NA | TRBV29-1 | CSVEGSRKLDTQYF | TGCAGCGTTGAAGGGTCCAGGAAGTTAGATACGCAGTATTTT
NA | TRBJ1-1 | NA | TRBV18 | CASSPLYTWTVEAFF | TGTGCCAGCTCACCCCTTTACACTTGGACAGTTGAAGCTTTCTTT
few | TRBJ1-3 | TRBD1 | TRBV7-2 | CASSVRQGQSGNTIYF | TGTGCCAGCAGCGTTAGACAGGGGCAATCTGGAAACACCATATATTTT
NA | TRBJ1-1 | NA | TRBV30 | CAWSLGDNMNTEAFF | TGTGCCTGGAGTTTAGGGGACAACATGAACACTGAAGCTTTCTTT
NA | TRBJ1-2 | TRBD1 | TRBV18 | CASSPNRGDYTF | TGTGCCAGCTCACCGAACAGGGGTGACTACACCTTC
NA | TRBJ2-7 | NA | TRBV18 | CASSPPSSYEQYF | TGTGCCAGCTCACCACCCTCCAGCTACGAGCAGTACTTC
NA | TRBJ2-3 | NA | TRBV7-2 | CASSLVLLVRGTDTQYF | TGTGCCAGCAGCTTAGTCTTATTGGTGAGAGGCACAGATACGCAGTATTTT
NA | TRBJ1-1 | NA | TRBV14 | CASSQEMDREAFF | TGTGCCAGCAGCCAAGAAATGGACAGAGAAGCTTTCTTT
NA | TRBJ1-2 | NA | TRBV2 | CASSERARDYGYTF | TGTGCCAGCAGTGAAAGGGCGCGGGACTATGGCTACACCTTC